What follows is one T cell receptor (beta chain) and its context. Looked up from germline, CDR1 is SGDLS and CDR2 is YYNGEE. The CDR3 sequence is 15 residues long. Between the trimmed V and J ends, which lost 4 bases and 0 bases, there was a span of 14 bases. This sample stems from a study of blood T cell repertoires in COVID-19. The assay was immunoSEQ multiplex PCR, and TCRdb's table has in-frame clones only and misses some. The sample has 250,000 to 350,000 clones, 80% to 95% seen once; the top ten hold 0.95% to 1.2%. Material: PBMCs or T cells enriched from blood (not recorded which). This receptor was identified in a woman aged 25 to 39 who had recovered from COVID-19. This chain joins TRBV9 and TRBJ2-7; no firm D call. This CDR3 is CASSPTWSVSYEQYF. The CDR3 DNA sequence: TGTGCCAGCAGCCCCACATGGAGCGTCTCCTACGAGCAGTACTTC. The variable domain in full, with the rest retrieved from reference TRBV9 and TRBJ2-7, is DSGVTQTPKHLITATGQRVTLRCSPRSGDLSVYWYQQSLDQGLQFLIQYYNGEERAKGNILERFSAQQFPDLHSELNLSSLELGDSALYFCASSPTWSVSYEQYFGPGTRLTVT.